The 28 T cell receptor beta chains in this list originate from one sample, sequenced in a study of neurological immune-mediated disorders. TCRdb re-analysed the 5' RACE reads in MiXCR, keeping a single row per CDR3 protein. This repertoire shows about 49,000 distinct CDR3 sequences, 9% to 10% found once; its top ten account for under 2%. Time point indicated: longitudinal time-point 1 (baseline). The sample taken for sequencing was PBMCs. These receptors came from a woman in her thirties or forties in good health.

This clonotype appeared many times. V and J are TRBV7-2 and TRBJ2-3; a possible D gene is TRBD2 (5 bases). Germline V gene sequence: CDR1 SGHTA, CDR2 FQGNSA. With 1 base removed from V and 3 bases from J, the gap between germline ends came to 14 bases. There are 16 residues in the CDR3. The CDR3 sequence is CASSLGSTRFTDTQYF. The CDR3 coding sequence is TGTGCCAGCAGCTTAGGGTCCACTAGATTTACAGATACGCAGTATTTT.

Many counts were recorded for this clonotype. The gene calls are TRBV9 and TRBJ2-3, with D unresolved. The V and J ends lost 0 bases and 0 bases respectively, with 8 bases between them. Germline CDR1 SGDLS, CDR2 YYNGEE. This CDR3 region has 15 residues. The CDR3 is CASSVGGFSTDTQYF. The CDR3 DNA is TGTGCCAGCAGCGTAGGAGGTTTCAGCACAGATACGCAGTATTTT.

This clonotype came up many times. This chain connects TRBV5-1 to TRBJ1-2; 9 positions agree with TRBD1. The germline V gene encodes CDR1 SGHRS and CDR2 YFSETQ. CDR3 length: 15 residues. V lost 5 bases and J lost 0; bases outside the gene matches: 5. CDR3 nucleotide sequence: TGCGCCAGCAGGCGGGGACAGGGCCCTAACTATGGCTACACCTTC. It is translated as CASRRGQGPNYGYTF.

This clonotype was seen many times. A much larger clone lies a single base off, so this may be a read error. V usage is TRBV2 and J usage is TRBJ1-1; 9 bases are a match to TRBD1. The CDR3 is 13 residues long. V lost 4 bases and J lost 3; bases outside the gene matches: 0. Germline CDR1 SNHLY, CDR2 FYNNEI. The CDR3 nucleotides are TGTGCCAGCAGTGGACAGGGGGACACTGAAGCTTTCTTT. It specifies CASSGQGDTEAFF. The variable domain in full, completed from reference TRBV2 and TRBJ1-1, reads EPEVTQTPSHQVTQMGQEVILRCVPISNHLYFYWYRQILGQKVEFLVSFYNNEISEKSEIFDDQFSVERPDGSNFTLKIRSTKLEDSAMYFCASSGQGDTEAFFGQGTRLTVV.

This clonotype was counted at least ten times. The V call is TRBV20-1, the J call TRBJ2-1, with 10 nucleotides matching TRBD2. V dropped 6 bases and J dropped 7; count of bases not matched to a gene: 15. Per the germline V gene, CDR1 is DFQATT and CDR2 is SNEGSKA (reference sequence). The CDR3 consists of 16 residues. The CDR3 region is CSARPLSGRSGNEQFF. Written as DNA, the CDR3 is TGCAGTGCCCGGCCCCTTAGCGGGAGGTCCGGTAATGAGCAGTTCTTC.

This clonotype was seen many times. The gene calls are TRBV7-6 and TRBJ2-3; 8 bases map to TRBD1. The V gene's germline CDR1 is SGHVS and CDR2 FNYEAQ. J was trimmed by 5 bases and V by 3 bases; bases with no gene match: 10. The CDR3 extends over 16 amino acids. Here the CDR3 reads CASSFTETGAGDTQYF. CDR3 DNA: TGTGCCAGCAGCTTTACAGAGACAGGGGCCGGAGATACGCAGTATTTT.

The genes are TRBV10-3 and TRBJ2-1, with D perhaps matching TRBD2 (5 bases). Trimming left V 8 bases short and J 5 bases short, with 10 bases between. CDR3 length: 12 residues. CDR1 is ENHRY, CDR2 SYGVKD, per germline. This CDR3 is CAIGRTDNEQFF. The DNA of the CDR3 is TGTGCCATCGGTCGGACTGACAATGAGCAGTTCTTC.

The table lists this clonotype with many counts. This chain links TRBV20-1 with TRBJ1-4; D call uncertain. Trimming took 3 bases from V and 7 from J, leaving 21 bases between them. The CDR3 is 16 amino acids. The germline V gene has CDR1 DFQATT and CDR2 SNEGSKA (reference sequence). The CDR3 spells CSARDSAAAEREKLFF. In nucleotides, the CDR3 is TGCAGTGCTAGGGATTCGGCGGCGGCAGAGCGTGAAAAACTGTTTTTT.

This clonotype was observed many times. The J gene is TRBJ1-5, the V gene TRBV20-1, with D unresolved. The CDR3 consists of 14 residues. Trimming took off 0 bases at V and 6 bases at J, with 12 bases between the two ends. Germline CDR1 is DFQATT and CDR2 is SNEGSKA (reference sequence). Here the CDR3 reads CSARDREVRQPQHF. CDR3 nucleotide sequence: TGCAGTGCTAGAGATCGAGAGGTCCGTCAGCCCCAGCATTTT.

This clonotype was counted at least ten times. This chain links TRBV29-1 with TRBJ2-3; D remains unclear. Trimming took 6 bases from V and 6 from J, leaving 19 bases between them. The CDR3 contains 14 residues. Germline CDR1 reads SQVTM; CDR2 reads ANQGSEA. The DNA for the CDR3 is TGCAGCGTCGTTCGTAGACGGACCGGCGATACGCAGTATTTT. It encodes CSVVRRRTGDTQYF.

This clonotype was recorded at least ten times. The rearrangement uses TRBV7-2 and TRBJ1-4; TRBD1 agrees at 8 bases. The germline V gene has CDR1 SGHTA and CDR2 FQGNSA. Trimming removed 3 bases from V and 1 base from J; junction bases left unmatched: 7. This CDR3 contains 17 residues. The CDR3 region is CASSFSYDRGTNEKLFF. The CDR3 DNA reads as TGTGCCAGCAGCTTCTCCTATGACAGGGGAACTAATGAAAAACTGTTTTTT.

This clonotype was recorded many times. This chain uses TRBV6-2 or TRBV6-3 with TRBJ2-7; TRBD1 matches 9 bases. The CDR3 is 14 residues long. Germline CDR1 reads MNHEY; CDR2 reads SVGEGT. With V trimmed by 4 bases and J by 3 bases, 4 bases remained unmatched. CDR3 sequence reads: CASSSTGGLYEQYF. CDR3 in DNA: TGTGCCAGCAGTTCCACAGGGGGCCTCTACGAGCAGTACTTC.

This clonotype came up many times. The chain is built from TRBV5-5 and TRBJ2-1; 10 bases are shared with TRBD1. Unmatched junction bases numbered 3, after V lost 3 bases and J lost 3 bases. CDR3 length: 15 residues. Per the germline V gene, CDR1 is SGHKS and CDR2 is YYEKEE (reference sequence). CDR3 nucleotide sequence: TGTGCCAGCAGCTGGGGGACAGGGGTCTACAATGAGCAGTTCTTC. As protein: CASSWGTGVYNEQFF.

In its sample, this clonotype was seen many times. This chain uses TRBV5-6 with TRBJ2-2; D uncertain. CDR3 length equals 14 residues. Germline loops: CDR1 SGHDT, CDR2 YYEEEE. V shed 0 bases and J shed 2 bases, with 5 bases lying between them. CDR3 sequence reads: CASSLGVNTGELFF. The CDR3, as DNA: TGTGCCAGCAGCTTGGGGGTAAACACCGGGGAGCTGTTTTTT. Full variable domain (missing parts from reference TRBV5-6 and TRBJ2-2): DAGVTQSPTHLIKTRGQQVTLRCSPKSGHDTVSWYQQALGQGPQFIFQYYEEEERQRGNFPDRFSGHQFPNYSSELNVNALLLGDSALYLCASSLGVNTGELFFGEGSRLTVL.

With respect to this clonotype: This may come from a read error, since a much larger clone is one base off. V and J are TRBV6-6 and TRBJ1-4; D might be TRBD1 (6 bases). Between the trimmed V and J ends, which lost 2 bases and 0 bases, there was a span of 10 bases. The germline V gene encodes CDR1 MNHNY and CDR2 SVGAGI (reference sequence). CDR3 length equals 16 residues. The CDR3 is CASSYKGTSTNEKLFF. In DNA form, the CDR3 reads TGTGCCAGCAGTTACAAGGGGACATCAACTAATGAAAAACTGTTTTTT.

This clonotype was recorded many times. The rearrangement joins TRBV5-1 to TRBJ2-7; tentatively, D is TRBD2 (6 bases). This CDR3 has 14 residues. Germline V CDR1 and CDR2: SGHRS, YFSETQ. The V end lost 5 bases, the J end lost 3 bases, and 15 bases lay between the germline ends. In DNA form, the CDR3 reads TGCGCCAGCAGTACCGGAGGGCAGGTCTACGAGCAGTACTTC. The encoded protein is CASSTGGQVYEQYF.

This clonotype was seen many times. V is TRBV12-3 or TRBV12-4 and J is TRBJ1-1, with D unresolved. This CDR3 spans 14 amino acids. The V gene lost 5 bases and the J gene lost 3 bases, with 13 bases spanning the gap. The DNA for the CDR3 is TGTGCCAGCAGTCGGAGTAGCGGCGACACTGAAGCTTTCTTT. As protein: CASSRSSGDTEAFF.

Many counts were recorded for this clonotype. V gene TRBV5-5 combines with J gene TRBJ2-1; a possible D gene is TRBD1 (5 bases). V was shortened by 4 bases and J by 2 bases, with 10 bases between the two germline ends. The CDR3 length is 14 residues. Germline CDR1 and CDR2: SGHKS and YYEKEE (reference sequence). The CDR3 reads CASSNQGTYNEQFF. As DNA, the CDR3 is TGTGCCAGCAGCAATCAGGGAACCTACAATGAGCAGTTCTTC.

This clonotype was seen at least ten times. The chain employs TRBV9 and TRBJ2-5, with D unclear. CDR1 SGDLS and CDR2 YYNGEE come from the germline V gene. The V end lost 4 bases, the J end lost 7 bases, and 17 bases lay between the germline ends. CDR3 size: 14 residues. The CDR3 reads CASSPWENTRTQYF. As DNA, the CDR3 is TGTGCCAGCAGCCCATGGGAAAATACGCGGACCCAGTACTTC.

Ten or more counts support this clonotype. The CDR3 protein is CAGRTVNTEAFF. The CDR3 DNA reads TGTGCCGGGAGGACGGTGAACACTGAAGCTTTCTTT. The V call is TRBV6-1, the J call TRBJ1-1; D gene ambiguous. Germline V gene lookup returns CDR1 MNHNS and CDR2 SASEGT. Deletions cut 11 bases from V and 0 bases from J, with 10 bases between. CDR3 length equals 12 residues.

Many counts were recorded for this clonotype. The V and J genes are TRBV7-8 and TRBJ2-3; 7 bases agree with TRBD2. The CDR3 length is 17 residues. J was trimmed by 2 bases and V by 0 bases; bases with no gene match: 8. CDR1 and CDR2 (germline): SGHVS, FQNEAQ. The DNA of the CDR3 is TGTGCCAGCAGCTTAGCCGGGGATAGCGGGTACACAGATACGCAGTATTTT. Amino acid sequence: CASSLAGDSGYTDTQYF.

This clonotype was counted a few times. V is TRBV6-2 or TRBV6-3 and J is TRBJ2-4; maybe TRBD1 (5 bases). Germline CDR1 and CDR2: MNHEY and SVGEGT. The CDR3 totals 13 residues. The V end was cut by 0 bases, the J end by 6 bases, with 6 bases between. The CDR3 loop reads CASSYSQGNIQYF. CDR3 DNA sequence: TGTGCCAGCAGTTACTCGCAGGGAAACATTCAGTACTTC.

In this sample, this clonotype turned up many times. The CDR3 DNA reads TGCGCCAGCAGCCAGACAGCAACTAATGAAAAACTGTTTTTT. It yields the protein CASSQTATNEKLFF. The chain has TRBV4-1 and TRBJ1-4; D is possibly TRBD1 (5 bases). V was trimmed by 3 bases and J by 0 bases, leaving 5 bases between them. CDR3 length: 14 amino acids. Per the germline V gene, CDR1 is MGHRA and CDR2 is YSYEKL.

This clonotype has at least ten counts. CDR3 coding DNA: TGCAGTGCCACCAGGGACAGTTACAATGAGCAGTTCTTC. Translated, it gives CSATRDSYNEQFF. The chain employs TRBV20-1 and TRBJ2-1, with 7 bases lining up with TRBD1. J was trimmed by 4 bases and V by 6 bases; bases with no gene match: 6. The germline gives CDR1 DFQATT, CDR2 SNEGSKA (reference sequence). This CDR3 is built from 13 residues.

This clonotype was seen ten or more times. The genes are TRBV4-1 and TRBJ2-3; 8 bases line up with TRBD2. This CDR3 has 16 residues. Germline CDR1 reads MGHRA; CDR2 reads YSYEKL. Trimming cost V 0 bases and J 6 bases; bases outside gene matches: 8. The CDR3 sequence is CASSQDHGGGVDTQYF. For the CDR3, the DNA is TGCGCCAGCAGCCAAGATCACGGGGGGGGCGTCGATACGCAGTATTTT.

This clonotype was seen at least ten times. CDR3 in amino acids: CSATRAGGQSPQHF. In DNA, the CDR3 is TGCAGTGCCACTCGCGCGGGGGGTCAGTCGCCCCAGCATTTT. This sequence joins TRBV20-1 and TRBJ1-5; D may be TRBD1 (5 bases). Trimming pared 6 bases from V and 9 bases from J, leaving 21 bases between. Germline V CDR1 and CDR2: DFQATT, SNEGSKA (reference sequence). This CDR3 comprises 14 residues.

This chain joins TRBV29-1 and TRBJ1-2, with TRBD1 as a possible D gene (6 bases). The CDR3 runs 14 residues. The ends were cut back, 4 bases at V and 5 bases at J, with 17 bases in the middle. The germline CDR1 and CDR2 sequences are SQVTM and ANQGSEA. The CDR3: CSVGEETGSYGYTF. The CDR3 DNA is TGCAGCGTTGGGGAGGAGACAGGATCATATGGCTACACCTTC.

The chain recombines TRBV6-1 with TRBJ2-5; D call uncertain. With 4 bases removed from V and 2 bases from J, the gap between germline ends came to 8 bases. The CDR3 runs to 13 residues. CDR1 and CDR2 (germline): MNHNS, SASEGT. This chain's CDR3 is CASSALQQETQYF. As DNA, the CDR3 is TGTGCCAGCAGTGCATTACAACAAGAGACCCAGTACTTC.